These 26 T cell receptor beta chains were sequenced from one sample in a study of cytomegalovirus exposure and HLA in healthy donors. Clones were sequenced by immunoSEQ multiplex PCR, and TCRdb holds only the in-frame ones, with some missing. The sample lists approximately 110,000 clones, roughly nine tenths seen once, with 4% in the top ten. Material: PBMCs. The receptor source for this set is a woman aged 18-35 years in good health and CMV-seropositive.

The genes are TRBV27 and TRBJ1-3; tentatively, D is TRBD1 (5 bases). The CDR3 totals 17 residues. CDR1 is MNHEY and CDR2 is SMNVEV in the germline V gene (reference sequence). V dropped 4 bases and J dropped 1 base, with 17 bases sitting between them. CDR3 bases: TGTGCCAGCAGTTCCCCCTCAGGGCCTACTTCTGGAAACACCATATATTTT. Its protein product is CASSSPSGPTSGNTIYF.

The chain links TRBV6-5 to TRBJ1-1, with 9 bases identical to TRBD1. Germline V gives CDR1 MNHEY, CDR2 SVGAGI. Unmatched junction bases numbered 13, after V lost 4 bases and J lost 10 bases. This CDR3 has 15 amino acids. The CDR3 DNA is TGTGCCAGCAGTTCCATGGGACAGGGAATCGAGAGAGCTTTCTTT. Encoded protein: CASSSMGQGIERAFF.

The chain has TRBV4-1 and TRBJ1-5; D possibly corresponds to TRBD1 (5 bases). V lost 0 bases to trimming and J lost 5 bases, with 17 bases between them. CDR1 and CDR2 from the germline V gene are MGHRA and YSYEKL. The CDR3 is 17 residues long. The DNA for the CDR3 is TGCGCCAGCAGCCAAGAAGGATCGGGCGGGGGTGATCAGCCCCAGCATTTT. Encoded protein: CASSQEGSGGGDQPQHF.

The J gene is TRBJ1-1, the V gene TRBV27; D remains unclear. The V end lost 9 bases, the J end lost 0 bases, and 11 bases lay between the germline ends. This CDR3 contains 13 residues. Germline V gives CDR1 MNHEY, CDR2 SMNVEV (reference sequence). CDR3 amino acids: CASHTSVNTEAFF. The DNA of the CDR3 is TGTGCCAGTCACACCTCAGTGAACACTGAAGCTTTCTTT.

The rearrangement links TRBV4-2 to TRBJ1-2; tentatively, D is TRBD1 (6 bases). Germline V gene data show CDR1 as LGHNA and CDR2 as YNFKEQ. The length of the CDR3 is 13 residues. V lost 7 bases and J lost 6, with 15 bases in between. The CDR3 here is CASMSGTHDGYTF. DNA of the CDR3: TGTGCCAGCATGTCTGGGACACATGATGGCTACACCTTC.

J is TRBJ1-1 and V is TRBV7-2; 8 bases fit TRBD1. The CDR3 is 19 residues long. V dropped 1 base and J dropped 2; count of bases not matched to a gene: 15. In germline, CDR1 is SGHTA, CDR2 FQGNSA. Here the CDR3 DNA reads TGTGCCAGCAGCTTAGAAAGGCAGGGGGCGCTTGAAGGCAACACTGAAGCTTTCTTT. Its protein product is CASSLERQGALEGNTEAFF.

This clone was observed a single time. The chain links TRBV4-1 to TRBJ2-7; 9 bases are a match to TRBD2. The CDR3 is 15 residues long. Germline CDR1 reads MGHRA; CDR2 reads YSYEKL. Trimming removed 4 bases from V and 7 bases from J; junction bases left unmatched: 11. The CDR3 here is CASSPRGGGVYEQYF. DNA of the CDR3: TGCGCCAGCAGCCCCAGGGGCGGGGGGGTGTATGAGCAGTACTTC.

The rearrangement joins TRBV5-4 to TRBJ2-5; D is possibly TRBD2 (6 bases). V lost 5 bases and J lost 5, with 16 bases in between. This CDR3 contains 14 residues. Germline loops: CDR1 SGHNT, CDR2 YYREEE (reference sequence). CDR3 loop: CASSSPGTWETQYF. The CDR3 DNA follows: TGTGCCAGCAGTTCCCCCGGGACTTGGGAGACCCAGTACTTC.

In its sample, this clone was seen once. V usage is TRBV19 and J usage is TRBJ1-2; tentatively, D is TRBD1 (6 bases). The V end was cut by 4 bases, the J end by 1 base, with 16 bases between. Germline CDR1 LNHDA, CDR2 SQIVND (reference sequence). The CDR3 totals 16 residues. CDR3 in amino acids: CASSTIQGGVNYGYTF. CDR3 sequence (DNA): TGTGCCAGTAGTACAATCCAAGGGGGAGTTAACTATGGCTACACCTTC.

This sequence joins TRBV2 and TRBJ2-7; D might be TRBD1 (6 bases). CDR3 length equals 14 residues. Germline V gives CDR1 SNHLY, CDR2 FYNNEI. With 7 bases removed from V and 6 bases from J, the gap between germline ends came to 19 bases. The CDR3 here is CASTGERGHSEQYF. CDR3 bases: TGTGCCAGCACCGGAGAGAGGGGACATAGCGAGCAGTACTTC.

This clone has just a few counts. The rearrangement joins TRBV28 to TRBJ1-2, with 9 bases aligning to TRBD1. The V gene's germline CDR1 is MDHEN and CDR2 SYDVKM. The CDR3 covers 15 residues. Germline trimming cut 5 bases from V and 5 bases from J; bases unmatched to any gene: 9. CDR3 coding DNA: TGTGCCAGCAGTCCCCCTCTTGGGACAGGGTATGGCTACACCTTC. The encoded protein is CASSPPLGTGYGYTF.

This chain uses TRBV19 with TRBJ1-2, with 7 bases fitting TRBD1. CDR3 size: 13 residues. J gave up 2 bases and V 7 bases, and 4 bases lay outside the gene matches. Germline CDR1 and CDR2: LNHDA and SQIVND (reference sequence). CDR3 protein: CASKGTANYGYTF. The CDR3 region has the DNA TGTGCCAGTAAAGGGACAGCCAACTATGGCTACACCTTC.

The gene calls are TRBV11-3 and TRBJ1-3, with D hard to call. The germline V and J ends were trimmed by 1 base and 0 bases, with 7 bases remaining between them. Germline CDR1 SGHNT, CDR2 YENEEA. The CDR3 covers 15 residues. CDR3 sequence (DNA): TGTGCCAGCAGCTTAGGTGGGAGCTCTGGAAACACCATATATTTT. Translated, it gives CASSLGGSSGNTIYF.

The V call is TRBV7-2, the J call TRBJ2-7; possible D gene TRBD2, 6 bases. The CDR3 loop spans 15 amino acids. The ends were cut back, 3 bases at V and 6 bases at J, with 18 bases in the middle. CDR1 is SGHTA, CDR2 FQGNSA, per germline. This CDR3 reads CASSLGWTTLAEQYF. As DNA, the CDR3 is TGTGCCAGCAGCTTGGGTTGGACTACCCTAGCCGAGCAGTACTTC.

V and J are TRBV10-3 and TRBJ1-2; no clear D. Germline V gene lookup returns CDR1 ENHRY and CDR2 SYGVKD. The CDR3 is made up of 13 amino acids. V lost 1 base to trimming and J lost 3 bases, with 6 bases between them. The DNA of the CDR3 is TGTGCCATCAGTGAGTGGAGCCACTATGGCTACACCTTC. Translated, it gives CAISEWSHYGYTF.

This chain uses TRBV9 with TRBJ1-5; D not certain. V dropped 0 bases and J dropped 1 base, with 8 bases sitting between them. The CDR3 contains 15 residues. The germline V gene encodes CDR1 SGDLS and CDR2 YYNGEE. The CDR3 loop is CASSVDGQSNQPQHF. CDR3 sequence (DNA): TGTGCCAGCAGCGTAGATGGGCAGAGCAATCAGCCCCAGCATTTT. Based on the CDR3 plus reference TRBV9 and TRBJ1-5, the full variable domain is DSGVTQTPKHLITATGQRVTLRCSPRSGDLSVYWYQQSLDQGLQFLIQYYNGEERAKGNILERFSAQQFPDLHSELNLSSLELGDSALYFCASSVDGQSNQPQHFGDGTRLSIL.

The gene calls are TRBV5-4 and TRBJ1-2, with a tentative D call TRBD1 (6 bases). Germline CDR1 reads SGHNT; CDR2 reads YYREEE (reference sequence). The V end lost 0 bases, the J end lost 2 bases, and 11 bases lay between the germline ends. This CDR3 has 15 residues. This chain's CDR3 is CASSLDPGQNYGYTF. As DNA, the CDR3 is TGTGCCAGCAGCTTGGATCCCGGACAGAACTATGGCTACACCTTC.

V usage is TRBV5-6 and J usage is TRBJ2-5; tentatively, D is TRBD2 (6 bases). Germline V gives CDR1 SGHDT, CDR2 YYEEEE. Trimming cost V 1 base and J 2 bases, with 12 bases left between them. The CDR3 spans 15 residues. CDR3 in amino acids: CASSLRRGPQETQYF. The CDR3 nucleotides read TGTGCCAGCAGCTTGAGGCGGGGTCCACAAGAGACCCAGTACTTC.

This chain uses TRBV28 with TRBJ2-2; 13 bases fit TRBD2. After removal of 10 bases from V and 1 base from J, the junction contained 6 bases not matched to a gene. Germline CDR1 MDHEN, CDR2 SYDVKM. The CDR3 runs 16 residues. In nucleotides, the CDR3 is TGTGCCATCGGGAGACTAGCGGGAGGGAACACCGGGGAGCTGTTTTTT. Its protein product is CAIGRLAGGNTGELFF.

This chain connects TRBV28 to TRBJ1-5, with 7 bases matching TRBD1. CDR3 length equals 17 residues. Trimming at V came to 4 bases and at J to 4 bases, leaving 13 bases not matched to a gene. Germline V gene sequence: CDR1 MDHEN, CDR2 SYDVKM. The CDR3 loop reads CASSWGGGTASNQPQHF. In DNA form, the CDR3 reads TGTGCCAGCAGTTGGGGTGGGGGGACAGCTTCTAATCAGCCCCAGCATTTT.

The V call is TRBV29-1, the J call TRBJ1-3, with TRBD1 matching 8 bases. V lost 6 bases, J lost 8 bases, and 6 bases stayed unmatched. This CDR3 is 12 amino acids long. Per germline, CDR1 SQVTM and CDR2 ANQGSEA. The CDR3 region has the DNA TGCAGCGTACCTGGACAGGGAGACACCATATATTTT. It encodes CSVPGQGDTIYF.

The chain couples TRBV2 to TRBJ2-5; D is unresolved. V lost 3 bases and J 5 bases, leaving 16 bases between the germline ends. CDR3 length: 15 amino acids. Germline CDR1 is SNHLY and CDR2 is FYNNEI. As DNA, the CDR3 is TGTGCCAGCAGTGATTTGGGCCAATCCTCGGAGACCCAGTACTTC. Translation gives CASSDLGQSSETQYF.

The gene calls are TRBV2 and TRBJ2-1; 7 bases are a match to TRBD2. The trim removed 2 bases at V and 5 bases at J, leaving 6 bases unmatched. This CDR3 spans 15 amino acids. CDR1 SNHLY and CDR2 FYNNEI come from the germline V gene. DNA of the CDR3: TGTGCCAGCAGTGAAATCGGACTAGGAAACAATGAGCAGTTCTTC. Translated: CASSEIGLGNNEQFF.

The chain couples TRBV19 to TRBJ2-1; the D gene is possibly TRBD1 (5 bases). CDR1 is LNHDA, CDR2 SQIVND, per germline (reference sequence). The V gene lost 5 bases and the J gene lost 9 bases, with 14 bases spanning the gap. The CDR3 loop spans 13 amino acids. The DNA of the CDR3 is TGTGCCAGTAGTGTCCGGACAAACAGTGAGCAGTTCTTC. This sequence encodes CASSVRTNSEQFF. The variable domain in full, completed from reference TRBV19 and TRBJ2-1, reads DGGITQSPKYLFRKEGQNVTLSCEQNLNHDAMYWYRQDPGQGLRLIYYSQIVNDFQKGDIAEGYSVSREKKESFPLTVTSAQKNPTAFYLCASSVRTNSEQFFGPGTRLTVL.

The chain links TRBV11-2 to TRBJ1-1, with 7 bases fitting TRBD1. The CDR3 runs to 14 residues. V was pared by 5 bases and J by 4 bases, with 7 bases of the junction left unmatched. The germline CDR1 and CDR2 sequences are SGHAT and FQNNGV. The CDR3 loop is CASSPRQGGTEAFF. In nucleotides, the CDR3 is TGTGCCAGCAGCCCCCGACAGGGAGGCACTGAAGCTTTCTTT.

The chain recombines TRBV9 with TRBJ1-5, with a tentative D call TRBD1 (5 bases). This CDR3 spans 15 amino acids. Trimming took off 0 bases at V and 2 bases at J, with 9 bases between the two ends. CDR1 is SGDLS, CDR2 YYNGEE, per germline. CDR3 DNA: TGTGCCAGCAGCGTAGCAGGGCAGGGCAATCAGCCCCAGCATTTT. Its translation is CASSVAGQGNQPQHF. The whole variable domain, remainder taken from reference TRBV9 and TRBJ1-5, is DSGVTQTPKHLITATGQRVTLRCSPRSGDLSVYWYQQSLDQGLQFLIQYYNGEERAKGNILERFSAQQFPDLHSELNLSSLELGDSALYFCASSVAGQGNQPQHFGDGTRLSIL.